These 7 T cell receptor beta chains originate from one sample sequenced in a study of cytomegalovirus exposure and HLA in healthy donors. A multiplex PCR was run with 60 Vbeta primers and 13 Jbeta primers. Clones were read by immunoSEQ multiplex PCR, and TCRdb kept only the in-frame ones, dropping some. The sample shows over 150,000 clones, 75% to 85% of them seen only once. The specimen sequenced was PBMCs. The receptors stem from a boy aged 5-17 years in good health and CMV-seronegative.

Note on this clone: The germline gene is not matched at one end of the junction; a read error may be the cause. The gene calls are TRBV7-7 and TRBJ2-7; D gene ambiguous. The CDR3 is 13 residues long. Germline loops: CDR1 SSHAT, CDR2 FNYEAQ (reference sequence). The CDR3 reads CASSFGSGDEQYF. DNA for the CDR3: TGTGCTAGCAGCTTTGGGTCAGGTGACGAGCAGTACTTC. The full variable domain, in which reference TRBV7-7 and TRBJ2-7 provide the parts outside the CDR3, is GAGVSQSPRYKVTKRGQDVTLRCDPISSHATLYWYQQALGQGPEFLTYFNYEAQPDKSGLPSDRFSAERPEGSISTLTIQRTEQRDSAMYRCASSFGSGDEQYFGPGTRLTVT.

The CDR3 region is CASSDLDRGALFF. CDR3 in DNA: TGCGCCAGCAGTGACCTCGACAGGGGCGCTTTGTTTTTT. The chain employs TRBV10-1 and TRBJ1-4; 8 bases align to TRBD1. CDR1 is WNHNN, CDR2 SYGVQD, per germline (reference sequence). V lost 3 bases and J lost 15; bases outside the gene matches: 9. The CDR3 runs 13 residues.

This chain uses TRBV11-2 with TRBJ2-1; D is ambiguous. V dropped 2 bases and J dropped 7 bases, with 9 bases sitting between them. Germline-derived CDR1 and CDR2 are SGHAT and FQNNGV. The CDR3 spans 13 residues. Here the CDR3 reads CASSLMLRNEQFF. The CDR3 nucleotides are TGTGCCAGCAGCTTAATGTTGCGGAATGAGCAGTTCTTC.

Regarding this clone: Its ends do not fully match the called genes, so a read error is possible. This chain joins TRBV7-9 and TRBJ1-1, with D unresolved. Germline lookup yields CDR1 SEHNR and CDR2 FQNEAQ (reference sequence). There are 16 residues in the CDR3. The CDR3 sequence is CSSSLVLWQKNTEAFF. DNA of the CDR3: TGTTCCAGCAGCTTAGTCTTGTGGCAGAAGAACACTGAAGCTTTCTTT.

J is TRBJ2-5 and V is TRBV6-5, with TRBD1 matching over 7 bases. This CDR3 has 13 amino acids. V lost 6 bases to trimming and J lost 2 bases; unmatched junction nucleotides: 3. Germline lookup yields CDR1 MNHEY and CDR2 SVGAGI. The CDR3 here is CASRVQGQETQYF. The DNA for the CDR3 is TGTGCCAGCAGAGTACAGGGGCAAGAGACCCAGTACTTC.

The J gene is TRBJ1-2, the V gene TRBV10-2; D is uncertain. With 1 base removed from V and 6 bases from J, the gap between germline ends came to 12 bases. The CDR3 covers 14 residues. Germline CDR1 WSHSY, CDR2 SAAADI. CDR3 DNA: TGCGCCAGCAGTGAGTATACGGGAGCGGATGGCTACACCTTC. Protein product: CASSEYTGADGYTF.

The chain combines TRBV7-2 with TRBJ1-2; the D gene is possibly TRBD1 (5 bases). Trimming shortened V by 6 bases and J by 8 bases, and 22 bases separated the two germline ends. CDR3 length: 15 amino acids. CDR1 and CDR2 from the germline V gene are SGHTA and FQGNSA. The CDR3 loop reads CASRPDPGTLKGYTF. The CDR3 nucleotides are TGTGCCAGCAGACCCGACCCGGGGACTCTGAAAGGCTACACCTTC. Full variable domain (rest looked up from reference TRBV7-2 and TRBJ1-2): GAGVSQSPSNKVTEKGKDVELRCDPISGHTALYWYRQSLGQGLEFLIYFQGNSAPDKSGLPSDRFSAERTGGSVSTLTIQRTQQEDSAVYLCASRPDPGTLKGYTFGSGTRLTVV.